This T cell receptor (beta chain) comes out of a study of early stage breast cancer tumors. TCRdb's table, derived via immunoSEQ multiplex PCR, lists solely in-frame clones and lacks some. The table records some 30,000 clones, approximately 85% of them present only once. V lost 3 bases, J lost 3 bases, and 3 bases stayed unmatched. The CDR3 has 14 residues. CDR1 and CDR2 (germline): MDHEN, SYDVKM. This sequence was found in a person between 45 and 65 years old with breast cancer. The rearrangement joins TRBV28 to TRBJ1-2; 8 bases are a match to TRBD1. Sequenced material: blood. CDR3 nucleotide sequence: TGTGCCAGCAGTTTCCAGGGGGCGGACTATGGCTACACCTTC. Amino acid sequence: CASSFQGADYGYTF.